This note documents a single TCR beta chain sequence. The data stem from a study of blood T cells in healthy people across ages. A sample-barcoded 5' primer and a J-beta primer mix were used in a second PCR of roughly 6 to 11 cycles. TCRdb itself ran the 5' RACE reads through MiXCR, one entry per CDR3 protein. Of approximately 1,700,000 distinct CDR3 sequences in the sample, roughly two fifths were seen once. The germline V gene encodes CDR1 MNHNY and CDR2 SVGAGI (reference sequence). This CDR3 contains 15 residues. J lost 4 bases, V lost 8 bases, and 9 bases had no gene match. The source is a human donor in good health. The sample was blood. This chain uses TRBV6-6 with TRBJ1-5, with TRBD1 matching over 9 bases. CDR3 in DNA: TGTGCCAGCTCGGGACAGGGCCCATCGAATCAGCCCCAGCATTTT. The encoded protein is CASSGQGPSNQPQHF.